This TCR beta chain is drawn from a study of T cell changes during pregnancy in multiple sclerosis. Here immunoSEQ multiplex PCR was the method, and the copy in TCRdb shows in-frame clones only, minus some. The profile shows fewer than 40,000 clones, 90% to 95% of them singletons. This clone showed up just once. The length of the CDR3 is 16 residues. Germline assignment: CDR1 LGHNT and CDR2 FRNRAP. The trim removed 0 bases at V and 4 bases at J, leaving 1 base unmatched. This chain links TRBV12-5 with TRBJ2-3, with 13 bases fitting TRBD2. The starting material was CD4+ T cells from peripheral blood mononuclear cells, obtained after pregnancy. This clonotype was obtained from a female donor with multiple sclerosis, enrolled in a pregnancy study. CDR3 coding DNA: TGTGCTAGTGGTTTGGTACTAGCGGGGGGGGCAGATACGCAGTATTTT. It translates to CASGLVLAGGADTQYF.